This passage covers 7 T cell receptor beta chains from one sample sequenced in a study of cytomegalovirus exposure and HLA in healthy donors. The PCR employed 60 Vbeta primers together with 13 Jbeta primers. Produced via immunoSEQ multiplex PCR; TCRdb's table is partial and in-frame only. Of under 200,000 clones detected, 84% appear once; the ten largest clones hold 0.8% to 1.3%. Material for sequencing was PBMCs. The receptors derive from a man under 40 in good health and CMV-seronegative.

The rearrangement joins TRBV29-1 to TRBJ1-1; weak D call: TRBD1 (5 bases). V was cut by 4 bases and J by 5 bases, with 14 bases left in between. CDR3 length equals 13 residues. Germline CDR1 is SQVTM and CDR2 is ANQGSEA. CDR3 loop: CSVGKGKRTEAFF. Here the CDR3 DNA reads TGCAGCGTTGGAAAGGGGAAGAGGACTGAAGCTTTCTTT. The full variable domain, completed using reference TRBV29-1 and TRBJ1-1, is SAVISQKPSRDICQRGTSLTIQCQVDSQVTMMFWYRQQPGQSLTLIATANQGSEATYESGFVIDKFPISRPNLTFSTLTVSNMSPEDSSIYLCSVGKGKRTEAFFGQGTRLTVV.

The V gene is TRBV5-1, the J gene TRBJ1-4; TRBD1 matches at 11 bases. Germline CDR1 and CDR2: SGHRS and YFSETQ. CDR3 length equals 14 residues. With 4 bases clipped from V and 7 bases from J, the junction kept 3 bases outside the gene matches. As DNA, the CDR3 is TGCGCCAGCAGCCTCGGGACAGGGGGTGAAAAACTGTTTTTT. Its protein is CASSLGTGGEKLFF. The full variable domain, its missing parts supplied by reference TRBV5-1 and TRBJ1-4, is KAGVTQTPRYLIKTRGQQVTLSCSPISGHRSVSWYQQTPGQGLQFLFEYFSETQRNKGNFPGRFSGRQFSNSRSEMNVSTLELGDSALYLCASSLGTGGEKLFFGSGTQLSVL.

This chain uses TRBV27 with TRBJ2-7; TRBD2 agrees at 7 bases. With V trimmed by 2 bases and J by 0 bases, 7 bases remained unmatched. From germline, CDR1 is MNHEY and CDR2 SMNVEV (reference sequence). This CDR3 has 16 residues. CDR3 nucleotide sequence: TGTGCCAGCAGTTTAGGGGGGGACGTTGGCTCCTACGAGCAGTACTTC. Protein: CASSLGGDVGSYEQYF.

This chain links TRBV11-2 with TRBJ2-5; 7 bases align to TRBD1. Germline V gene lookup returns CDR1 SGHAT and CDR2 FQNNGV. V lost 5 bases, J lost 5 bases, and 11 bases stayed unmatched. The CDR3 sequence is 15 residues long. CDR3 bases: TGTGCCAGCAGCCCCCCCCAGACAGGGCGGGAGACCCAGTACTTC. Encoded protein: CASSPPQTGRETQYF. Full variable domain (remainder filled in from reference TRBV11-2 and TRBJ2-5): EAGVAQSPRYKIIEKRQSVAFWCNPISGHATLYWYQQILGQGPKLLIQFQNNGVVDDSQLPKDRFSAERLKGVDSTLKIQPAKLEDSAVYLCASSPPQTGRETQYFGPGTRLLVL.

The chain employs TRBV19 and TRBJ2-3; perhaps TRBD2 as D (6 bases). The germline CDR1 and CDR2 sequences are LNHDA and SQIVND (reference sequence). The CDR3 extends over 16 amino acids. Trimming took 3 bases from V and 1 from J, leaving 14 bases between them. This CDR3 reads CASSIPGVAGTDTQYF. In DNA, the CDR3 is TGTGCCAGTAGTATCCCGGGGGTAGCGGGCACAGATACGCAGTATTTT.

The chain uses TRBV6-1 and TRBJ1-4; 8 bases agree with TRBD1. Losses at the gene ends were 2 bases for V and 10 bases for J; bases not matched to a gene: 6. Germline V gene sequence: CDR1 MNHNS, CDR2 SASEGT. The CDR3 has 14 amino acids. The chain's CDR3 is CASSESDRGLKLFF. The CDR3 DNA reads as TGTGCCAGCAGTGAATCCGACAGGGGATTAAAACTGTTTTTT.

The J gene is TRBJ1-2, the V gene TRBV5-6; no firm D call. Trimming shortened V by 0 bases and J by 4 bases, and 13 bases separated the two germline ends. The CDR3 extends over 15 amino acids. CDR1 SGHDT and CDR2 YYEEEE come from the germline V gene. The DNA for the CDR3 is TGTGCCAGCAGCTTGGGAATCTCTGGCCTCTATGGCTACACCTTC. Translation: CASSLGISGLYGYTF.